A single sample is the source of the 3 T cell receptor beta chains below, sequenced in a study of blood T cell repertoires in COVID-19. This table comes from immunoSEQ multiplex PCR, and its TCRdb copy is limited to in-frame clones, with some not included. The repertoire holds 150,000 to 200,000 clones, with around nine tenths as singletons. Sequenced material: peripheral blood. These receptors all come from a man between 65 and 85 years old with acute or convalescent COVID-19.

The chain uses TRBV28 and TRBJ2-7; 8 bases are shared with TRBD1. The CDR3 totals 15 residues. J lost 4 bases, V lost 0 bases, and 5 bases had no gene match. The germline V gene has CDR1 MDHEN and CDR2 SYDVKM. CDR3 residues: CASSLWDREVYEQYF. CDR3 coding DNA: TGTGCCAGCAGTTTATGGGACAGGGAGGTGTACGAGCAGTACTTC.

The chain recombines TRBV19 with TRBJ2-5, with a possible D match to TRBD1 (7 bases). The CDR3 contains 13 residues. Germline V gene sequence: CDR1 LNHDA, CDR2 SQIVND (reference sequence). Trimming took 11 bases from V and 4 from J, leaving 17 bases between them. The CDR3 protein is CACGEQGGETQYF. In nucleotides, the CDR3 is TGTGCCTGTGGCGAGCAGGGGGGAGAGACCCAGTACTTC. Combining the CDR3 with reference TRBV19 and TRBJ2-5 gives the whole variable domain DGGITQSPKYLFRKEGQNVTLSCEQNLNHDAMYWYRQDPGQGLRLIYYSQIVNDFQKGDIAEGYSVSREKKESFPLTVTSAQKNPTAFYLCACGEQGGETQYFGPGTRLLVL.

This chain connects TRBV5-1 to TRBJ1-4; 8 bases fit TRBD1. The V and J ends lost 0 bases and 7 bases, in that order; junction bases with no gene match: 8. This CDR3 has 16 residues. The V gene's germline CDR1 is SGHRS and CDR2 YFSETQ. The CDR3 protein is CASSLALDRVSEKLFF. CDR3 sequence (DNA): TGCGCCAGCAGCTTGGCTTTGGACAGGGTCAGTGAAAAACTGTTTTTT.